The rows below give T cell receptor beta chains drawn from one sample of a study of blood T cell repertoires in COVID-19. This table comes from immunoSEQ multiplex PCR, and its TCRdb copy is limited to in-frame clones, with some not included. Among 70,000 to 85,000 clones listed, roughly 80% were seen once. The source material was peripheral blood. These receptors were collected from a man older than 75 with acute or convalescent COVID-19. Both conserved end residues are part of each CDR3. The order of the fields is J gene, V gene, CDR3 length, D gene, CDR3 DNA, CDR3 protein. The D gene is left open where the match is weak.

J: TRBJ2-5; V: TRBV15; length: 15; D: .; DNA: TGTGCCACCAGCGCGTTCGGGGGGCGGGAAGAGACCCAGTACTTC; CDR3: CATSAFGGREETQYF
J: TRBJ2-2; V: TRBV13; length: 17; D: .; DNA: TGTGCCAGCAAGGGGACCGGGGGGCAGCAGGGCACCGGGGAGCTGTTTTTT; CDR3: CASKGTGGQQGTGELFF
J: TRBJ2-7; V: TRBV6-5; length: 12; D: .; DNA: TGTGCTGGGAGGGGGGGGTGGAACGAGCAGTACTTC; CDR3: CAGRGGWNEQYF
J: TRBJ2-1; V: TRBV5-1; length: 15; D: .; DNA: TGCGCCAGCAGCTTGGAGGCAGGGGCCTACAATGAGCAGTTCTTC; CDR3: CASSLEAGAYNEQFF
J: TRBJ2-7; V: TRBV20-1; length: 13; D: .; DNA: TGCAGTGCTAGTCGGGGTCTTGGGTACGAGCAGTACTTC; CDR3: CSASRGLGYEQYF
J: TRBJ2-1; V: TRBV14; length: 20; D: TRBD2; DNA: TGTGCCAGCAGCCAAGATCGGAGCGGGGGCTCTCTTAGCTCCTACAATGAGCAGTTCTTC; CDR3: CASSQDRSGGSLSSYNEQFF
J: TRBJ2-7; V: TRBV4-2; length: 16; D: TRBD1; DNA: TGTGCCAGCAGCCAAGAACTGTCAGGGGGCTTCTACGAGCAGTACTTC; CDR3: CASSQELSGGFYEQYF
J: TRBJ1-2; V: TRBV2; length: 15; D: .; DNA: TGTGCCAGCGGAGCCAGGGAGGGGGGCAGCTATGGCTACACCTTC; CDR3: CASGAREGGSYGYTF
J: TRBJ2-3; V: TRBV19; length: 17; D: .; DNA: TGTGCCAGTAGTATTTCCTCTTGGCAGGTTAGCACAGATACGCAGTATTTT; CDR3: CASSISSWQVSTDTQYF
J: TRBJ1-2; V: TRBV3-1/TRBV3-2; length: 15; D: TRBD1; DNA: TGTGCCAGCAGTCTAGGGACAGGGGGCGGCTATGGCTACACCTTC; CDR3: CASSLGTGGGYGYTF
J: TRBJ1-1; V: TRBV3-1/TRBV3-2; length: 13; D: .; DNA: TGTGCCAGCAGCAGCAGGGGGAACACTGAAGCTTTCTTT; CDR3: CASSSRGNTEAFF
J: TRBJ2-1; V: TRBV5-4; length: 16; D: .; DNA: TGTGCCAGCAGCCCGAGGGGGAGCGGCTCCTACAATGAGCAGTTCTTC; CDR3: CASSPRGSGSYNEQFF
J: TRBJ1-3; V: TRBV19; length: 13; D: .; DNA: TGTGCCAGTAGACAAGCGTCTGGAAACACCATATATTTT; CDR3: CASRQASGNTIYF